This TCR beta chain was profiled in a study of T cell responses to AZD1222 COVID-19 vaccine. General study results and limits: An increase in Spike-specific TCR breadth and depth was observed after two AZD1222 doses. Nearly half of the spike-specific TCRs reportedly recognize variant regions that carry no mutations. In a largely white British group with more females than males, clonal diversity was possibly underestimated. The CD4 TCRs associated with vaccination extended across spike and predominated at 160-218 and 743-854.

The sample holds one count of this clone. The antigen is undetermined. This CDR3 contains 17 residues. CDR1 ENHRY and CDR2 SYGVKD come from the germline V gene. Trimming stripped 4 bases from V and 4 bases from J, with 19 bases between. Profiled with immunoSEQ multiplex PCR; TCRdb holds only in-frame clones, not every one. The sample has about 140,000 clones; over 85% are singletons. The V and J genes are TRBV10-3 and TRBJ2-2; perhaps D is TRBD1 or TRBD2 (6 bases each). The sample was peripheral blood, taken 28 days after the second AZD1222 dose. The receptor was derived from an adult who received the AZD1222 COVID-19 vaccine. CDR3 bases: TGTGCCATCAGTGTTAGGGGGGCAGACTACTTCACCGGGGAGCTGTTTTTT. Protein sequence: CAISVRGADYFTGELFF.